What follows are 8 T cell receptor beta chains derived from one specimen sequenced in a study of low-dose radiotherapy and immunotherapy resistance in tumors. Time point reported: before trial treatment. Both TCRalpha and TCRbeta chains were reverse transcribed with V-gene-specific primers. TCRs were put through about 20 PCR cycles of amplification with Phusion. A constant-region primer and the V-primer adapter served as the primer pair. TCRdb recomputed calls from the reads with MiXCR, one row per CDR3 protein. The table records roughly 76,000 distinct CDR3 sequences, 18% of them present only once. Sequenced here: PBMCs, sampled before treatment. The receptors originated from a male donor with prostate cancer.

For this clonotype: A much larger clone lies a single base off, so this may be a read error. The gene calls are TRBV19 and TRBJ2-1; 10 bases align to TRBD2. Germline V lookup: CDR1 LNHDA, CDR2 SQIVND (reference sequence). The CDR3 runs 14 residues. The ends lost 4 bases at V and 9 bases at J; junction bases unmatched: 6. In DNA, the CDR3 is TGTGCCAGTAGTACGGAACTAGCGGGACTTGAGCAGTTCTTC. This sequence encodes CASSTELAGLEQFF.

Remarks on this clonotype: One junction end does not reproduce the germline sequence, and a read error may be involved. The CDR3: CAISASGTGEETQYF. CDR3 sequence (DNA): TGTGCCATCAGTGCCTCCGGGACAGGGGAAGAGACCCAGTACTTC. The genes are TRBV28 and TRBJ2-5; 10 bases fit TRBD1. Germline V CDR1 and CDR2: MDHEN, SYDVKM. The CDR3 loop spans 15 amino acids.

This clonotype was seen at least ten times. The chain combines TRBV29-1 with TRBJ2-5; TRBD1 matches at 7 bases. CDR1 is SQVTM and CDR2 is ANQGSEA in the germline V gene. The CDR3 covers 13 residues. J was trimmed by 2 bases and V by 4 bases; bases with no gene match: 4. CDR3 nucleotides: TGCAGCGTTGGCAGGGGGTCTCAAGAGACCCAGTACTTC. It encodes CSVGRGSQETQYF.

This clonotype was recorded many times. In nucleotides, the CDR3 is TGTGCCAGCAGCTTACTGGCGGGGCCCGGGGAGCTGTTTTTT. This sequence encodes CASSLLAGPGELFF. The chain is built from TRBV7-2 and TRBJ2-2, with a tentative D call TRBD2 (6 bases). The CDR3 is made up of 14 amino acids. Trimming removed 2 bases at V and 6 bases at J, with 10 bases between. Germline CDR1 SGHTA, CDR2 FQGNSA.

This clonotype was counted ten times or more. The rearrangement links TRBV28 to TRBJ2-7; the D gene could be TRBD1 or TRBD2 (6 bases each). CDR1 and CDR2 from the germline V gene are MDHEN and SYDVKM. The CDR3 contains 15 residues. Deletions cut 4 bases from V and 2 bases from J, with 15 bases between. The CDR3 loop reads CASSWVGGGAYEQYF. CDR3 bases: TGTGCCAGCAGTTGGGTGGGGGGCGGGGCCTACGAGCAGTACTTC.

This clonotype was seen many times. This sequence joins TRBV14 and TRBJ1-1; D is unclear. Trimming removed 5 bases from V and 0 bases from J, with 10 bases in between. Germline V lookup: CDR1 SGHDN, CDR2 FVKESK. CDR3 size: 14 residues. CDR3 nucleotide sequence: TGTGCCAGCAGCTTAGGTACGGTGAACACTGAAGCTTTCTTT. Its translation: CASSLGTVNTEAFF. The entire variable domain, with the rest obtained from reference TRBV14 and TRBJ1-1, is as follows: EAGVTQFPSHSVIEKGQTVTLRCDPISGHDNLYWYRRVMGKEIKFLLHFVKESKQDESGMPNNRFLAERTGGTYSTLKVQPAELEDSGVYFCASSLGTVNTEAFFGQGTRLTVV.

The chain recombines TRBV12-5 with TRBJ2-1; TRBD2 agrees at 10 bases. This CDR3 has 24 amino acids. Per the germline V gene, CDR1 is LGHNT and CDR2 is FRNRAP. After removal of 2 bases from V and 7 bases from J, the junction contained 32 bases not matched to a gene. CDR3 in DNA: TGTGCTAGTGGTTTGCGAGGTAATCAGCACCCTTCATCGACTAGCGGGCCCCCTACGAATGAGCAGTTCTTC. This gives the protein CASGLRGNQHPSSTSGPPTNEQFF. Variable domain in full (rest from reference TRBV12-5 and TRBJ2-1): DARVTQTPRHKVTEMGQEVTMRCQPILGHNTVFWYRQTMMQGLELLAYFRNRAPLDDSGMPKDRFSAEMPDATLATLKIQPSEPRDSAVYFCASGLRGNQHPSSTSGPPTNEQFFGPGTRLTVL.

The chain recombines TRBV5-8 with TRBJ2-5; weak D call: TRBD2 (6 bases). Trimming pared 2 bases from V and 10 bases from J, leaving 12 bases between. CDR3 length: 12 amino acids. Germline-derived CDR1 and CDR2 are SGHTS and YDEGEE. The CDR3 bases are TGTGCCAGCAGCTTAAATAGGGAGGTCCAGTACTTC. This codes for CASSLNREVQYF.